This passage covers 20 T cell receptor beta chains from one sample sequenced in a study of T cells after yellow fever vaccination. TCRdb passed the 5' RACE reads through MiXCR, listing each CDR3 protein once. Among approximately 300,000 distinct CDR3 sequences listed, around 6.8% were seen once. The material was PBMCs, obtained more than 40 days after the first yellow fever vaccination. The receptors stem from a man younger than 30 who received the YFV17D yellow fever vaccine.

This chain joins TRBV7-9 and TRBJ2-1; 9 bases are shared with TRBD2. CDR3 length equals 15 residues. With 6 bases clipped from V and 5 bases from J, the junction kept 8 bases outside the gene matches. Per the germline V gene, CDR1 is SEHNR and CDR2 is FQNEAQ (reference sequence). CDR3 in amino acids: CASRTLAGVDNEQFF. The CDR3 bases are TGTGCCAGCAGGACTTTAGCGGGGGTCGACAATGAGCAGTTCTTC.

This clonotype has only a few counts. J is TRBJ2-7 and V is TRBV28, with 11 bases matching TRBD2. The CDR3 spans 15 residues. The J segment lost 7 bases and the V segment lost 5 bases, leaving 10 bases of the junction unmatched. CDR1 is MDHEN and CDR2 is SYDVKM in the germline V gene. Here the CDR3 reads CASSNPTASGGEQYV. CDR3 DNA sequence: TGTGCCAGCAGTAACCCCACCGCTAGCGGGGGGGAGCAGTACGTC.

As DNA, the CDR3 is TGCGCCAGCTTCTTTACGACAGGGCAAGGGAATACGCAGTATTTT. This codes for CASFFTTGQGNTQYF. This rearrangement joins TRBV5-1 to TRBJ2-3, with 7 bases aligning to TRBD1. J was trimmed by 7 bases and V by 7 bases; bases with no gene match: 15. The CDR3 runs to 15 residues. Germline CDR1 and CDR2: SGHRS and YFSETQ.

The gene calls are TRBV9 and TRBJ2-1; a weak D match, TRBD2 (6 bases). This CDR3 has 17 amino acids. Germline assignment: CDR1 SGDLS and CDR2 YYNGEE. V was shortened by 1 base and J by 4 bases, with 18 bases between the two germline ends. In DNA form, the CDR3 reads TGTGCCAGCAGCGTACCCAGTCCGCGGGGCCTATACAATGAGCAGTTCTTC. Amino acid sequence: CASSVPSPRGLYNEQFF.

This clonotype was found many times. This rearrangement joins TRBV6-2 or TRBV6-3 to TRBJ2-1; no firm D call. The CDR3 sequence is 14 residues long. Germline V gene sequence: CDR1 MNHEY, CDR2 SVGEGT. The ends were cut back, 6 bases at V and 2 bases at J, with 11 bases in the middle. The CDR3 region has the DNA TGTGCCAGCAGCCAAGACTCCCCCTACAATGAGCAGTTCTTC. Amino acids: CASSQDSPYNEQFF.

This clonotype was counted ten times or more. The CDR3 sequence is CASSIGTGSYNEQFF. The CDR3 DNA follows: TGTGCCAGCAGTATAGGGACGGGCTCCTACAATGAGCAGTTCTTC. The gene calls are TRBV27 and TRBJ2-1; D assignment may be TRBD1 or TRBD2 (5 bases each). Trimming cost V 5 bases and J 0 bases, with 11 bases left between them. This CDR3 has 15 residues. CDR1 is MNHEY, CDR2 SMNVEV, per germline (reference sequence).

About this clonotype: Germline and junction disagree at one end, which may indicate a read error. The chain is built from TRBV5-6 and TRBJ2-5, with D hard to call. Germline loops: CDR1 SGHDT, CDR2 YYEEEE. This CDR3 contains 14 residues. DNA for the CDR3: TGTGCCATCAGCCACCGGCTCCTCTGGGAGACCCAGTACTTC. This gives the protein CAISHRLLWETQYF.

The V gene is TRBV4-1, the J gene TRBJ2-1; 8 bases are a match to TRBD2. Looked up from germline, CDR1 is MGHRA and CDR2 is YSYEKL. Unmatched junction bases numbered 3, after V lost 8 bases and J lost 6 bases. CDR3 length equals 12 residues. CDR3 DNA: TGCGCCAGCCGAGCGGGGGTCAATGAGCAGTTCTTC. It translates to CASRAGVNEQFF.

The chain employs TRBV7-2 and TRBJ2-1; D is uncertain. Between the trimmed V and J ends, which lost 4 bases and 4 bases, there was a span of 14 bases. The CDR3 spans 15 residues. Germline V lookup: CDR1 SGHTA, CDR2 FQGNSA. The CDR3: CASSSIDRVYNEQFF. CDR3 bases: TGTGCCAGCAGCTCAATCGATAGGGTTTACAATGAGCAGTTCTTC.

J is TRBJ2-1 and V is TRBV7-9; 7 bases agree with TRBD1. Germline CDR1 SEHNR, CDR2 FQNEAQ (reference sequence). The CDR3 loop spans 16 amino acids. J lost 10 bases, V lost 5 bases, and 17 bases had no gene match. The CDR3 here is CASSPKVQGSLGEQFF. The CDR3 nucleotides are TGTGCCAGCAGCCCGAAAGTACAGGGGTCCCTCGGGGAGCAGTTCTTC.

This clonotype was counted at least ten times. The J gene is TRBJ1-1, the V gene TRBV5-1; no firm D call. In germline, CDR1 is SGHRS, CDR2 YFSETQ. The CDR3 has 14 residues. Between the trimmed V and J ends, which lost 0 bases and 1 base, there was a span of 7 bases. In DNA, the CDR3 is TGCGCCAGCAGCTTGGGGGCGGCGAACACTGAAGCTTTCTTT. Amino acids: CASSLGAANTEAFF.

There are a few counts of this clonotype. The junction and the germline gene differ at one end; a read error may be behind it. The chain couples TRBV7-2 to TRBJ1-2, with no clear D. Per the germline V gene, CDR1 is SGHTA and CDR2 is FQGNSA. This CDR3 has 14 amino acids. The CDR3 reads CASSLGRREYGYTF. The DNA for the CDR3 is TGTGCCAGCAGTTTAGGTCGGAGAGAATATGGCTACACCTTC.

This clonotype was recorded a few times. This rearrangement joins TRBV28 to TRBJ1-6, with 7 bases identical to TRBD1. Germline lookup yields CDR1 MDHEN and CDR2 SYDVKM. The CDR3 loop spans 12 amino acids. The trim removed 5 bases at V and 10 bases at J, leaving 2 bases unmatched. The CDR3 loop is CASSDRDSPLHF. The DNA for the CDR3 is TGTGCCAGCAGTGACAGGGACTCACCCCTCCACTTT.

This clonotype showed up just a few times. The chain has TRBV6-1 and TRBJ2-6; possible D gene TRBD2, 6 bases. Germline values: CDR1 MNHNS, CDR2 SASEGT. This CDR3 spans 13 amino acids. CDR3 nucleotide sequence: TGTGCGGCGAGGACGGGGGAGGCCAACGTCCTGACTTTC. Translated, it gives CAARTGEANVLTF.

This clonotype turned up a few times. The J gene is TRBJ1-4, the V gene TRBV7-2; D gene ambiguous. CDR3 size: 13 residues. V was clipped by 6 bases and J by 8 bases, with 13 bases between them. The V gene's germline CDR1 is SGHTA and CDR2 FQGNSA. CDR3 coding DNA: TGTGCCAGCAGTCGGGTCTCTGGGGAAAAACTGTTTTTT. This sequence encodes CASSRVSGEKLFF.

The table lists this clonotype with a few counts. The J gene is TRBJ2-1, the V gene TRBV12-3 or TRBV12-4, with TRBD1 identical over 9 bases. This CDR3 has 11 amino acids. The V and J ends lost 3 bases and 14 bases, in that order; junction bases with no gene match: 2. The CDR3 sequence: CASSLGQGKFF. The CDR3 DNA reads TGTGCCAGCAGTTTGGGACAGGGAAAGTTCTTC.

In its sample, this clonotype was seen a few times. J is TRBJ1-6 and V is TRBV19; 7 bases fit TRBD1. This CDR3 has 15 residues. V was clipped by 5 bases and J by 7 bases; unmatched bases: 8. CDR1 and CDR2 from the germline V gene are LNHDA and SQIVND (reference sequence). The chain's CDR3 is CASSSRDRINSPLHF. The CDR3, as DNA: TGTGCCAGTAGTTCCCGGGACAGAATAAATTCACCCCTCCACTTT.

V and J are TRBV30 and TRBJ2-5; the D is unclear. Germline CDR1 reads GTSNPN; CDR2 reads SVGIG (reference sequence). With 2 bases removed from V and 7 bases from J, the gap between germline ends came to 8 bases. This CDR3 spans 11 amino acids. The CDR3 is CAWSTPGTQYF. CDR3 coding DNA: TGTGCCTGGAGTACCCCAGGGACCCAGTACTTC.

This clonotype was seen repeatedly, ten times or more. The chain joins TRBV20-1 to TRBJ2-3; 8 positions agree with TRBD2. V lost 3 bases and J lost 1; bases outside the gene matches: 0. This CDR3 contains 13 residues. Germline assignment: CDR1 DFQATT and CDR2 SNEGSKA (reference sequence). CDR3 loop: CSASGGGTDTQYF. The CDR3 region has the DNA TGCAGTGCTAGCGGGGGGGGCACAGATACGCAGTATTTT.

This clonotype was detected ten times or more. The gene calls are TRBV5-6 and TRBJ2-4; tentatively, D is TRBD2 (6 bases). The CDR3 consists of 14 residues. Germline lookup yields CDR1 SGHDT and CDR2 YYEEEE. V was cut by 4 bases and J by 6 bases, with 14 bases left in between. CDR3 region: CASSPWGVTNIQYF. CDR3 nucleotides: TGTGCCAGCAGCCCATGGGGGGTTACAAACATTCAGTACTTC. The full variable domain, in which reference TRBV5-6 and TRBJ2-4 provide the parts outside the CDR3, is DAGVTQSPTHLIKTRGQQVTLRCSPKSGHDTVSWYQQALGQGPQFIFQYYEEEERQRGNFPDRFSGHQFPNYSSELNVNALLLGDSALYLCASSPWGVTNIQYFGAGTRLSVL.